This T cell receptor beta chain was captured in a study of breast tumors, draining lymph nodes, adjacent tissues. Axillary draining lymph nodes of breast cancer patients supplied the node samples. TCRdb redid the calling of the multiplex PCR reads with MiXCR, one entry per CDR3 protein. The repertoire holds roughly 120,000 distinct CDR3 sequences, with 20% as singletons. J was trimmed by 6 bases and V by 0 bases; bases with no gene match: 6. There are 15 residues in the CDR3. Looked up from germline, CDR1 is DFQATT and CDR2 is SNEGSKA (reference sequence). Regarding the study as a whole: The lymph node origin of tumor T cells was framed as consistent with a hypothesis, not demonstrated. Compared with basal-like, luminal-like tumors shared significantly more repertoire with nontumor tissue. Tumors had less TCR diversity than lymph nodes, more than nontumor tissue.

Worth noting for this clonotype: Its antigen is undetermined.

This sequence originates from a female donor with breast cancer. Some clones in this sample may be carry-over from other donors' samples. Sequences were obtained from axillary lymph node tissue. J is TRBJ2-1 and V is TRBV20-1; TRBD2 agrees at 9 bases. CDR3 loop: CSARDSSGGLNEQFF. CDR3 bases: TGCAGTGCTAGAGATTCCAGCGGGGGGCTCAATGAGCAGTTCTTC.